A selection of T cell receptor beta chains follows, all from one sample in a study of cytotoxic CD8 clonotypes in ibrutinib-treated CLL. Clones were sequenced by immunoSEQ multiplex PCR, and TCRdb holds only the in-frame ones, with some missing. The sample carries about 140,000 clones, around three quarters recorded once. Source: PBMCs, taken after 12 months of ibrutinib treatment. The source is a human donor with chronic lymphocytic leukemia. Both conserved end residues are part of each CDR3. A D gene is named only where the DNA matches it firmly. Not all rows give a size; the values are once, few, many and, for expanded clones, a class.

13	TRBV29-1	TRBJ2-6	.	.	TGCAGCGTACGGACCGCCGGGGCCAACGTCCTGACTTTC	CSVRTAGANVLTF
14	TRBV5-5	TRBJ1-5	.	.	TGTGCCAGCAGCTTGGGGGTTCTGACGGAGCCCCAGCATTTT	CASSLGVLTEPQHF
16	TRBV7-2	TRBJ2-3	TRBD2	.	TGTGCCAGCAGCTCTCAAGCGGGAGGGCTAACAGATACGCAGTATTTT	CASSSQAGGLTDTQYF
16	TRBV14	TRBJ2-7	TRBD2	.	TGTGCCAGCAGCCTAATGACTAGCGGGAGGGGATACGAGCAGTACTTC	CASSLMTSGRGYEQYF
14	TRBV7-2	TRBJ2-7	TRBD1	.	TGTGCCAGCAGCAAAGACAGGGGGTACAACGAGCAGTACTTC	CASSKDRGYNEQYF
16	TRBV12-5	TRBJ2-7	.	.	TGTGCTAGTGGTTTGGTACCCTCGGCTAGGGCCTCCGAGCAGTACTTC	CASGLVPSARASEQYF
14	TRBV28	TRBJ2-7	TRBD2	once	TGTGCCAGCAGCTCAGCGGGGTCTGCCTACGAGCAGTACTTC	CASSSAGSAYEQYF
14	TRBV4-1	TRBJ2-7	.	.	TGCGCCAGCAGCCACACGGGGGTGGGGGACGAGCAGTACTTC	CASSHTGVGDEQYF
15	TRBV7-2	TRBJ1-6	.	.	TGTGCCAGCAGCTTAAGGGGAGGAGACAATTCACCCCTCCACTTT	CASSLRGGDNSPLHF
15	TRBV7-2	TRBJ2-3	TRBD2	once	TGTGCCAGCAGCTCCCGCGGGAGGGCGACAGATACGCAGTATTTT	CASSSRGRATDTQYF
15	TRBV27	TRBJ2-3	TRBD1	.	TGTGCCAGCAGTCGCCAGGGGGCCCGCACAGATACGCAGTATTTT	CASSRQGARTDTQYF
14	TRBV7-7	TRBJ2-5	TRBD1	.	TGTGCTAGCGGTCCTACAGGGGGCGCGGAGACCCAGTACTTC	CASGPTGGAETQYF
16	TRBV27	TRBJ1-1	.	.	TGTGCCAGCAGTTTAATACCGGGACAAGTGAACACTGAAGCTTTCTTT	CASSLIPGQVNTEAFF
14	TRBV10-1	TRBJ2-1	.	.	TGCGCCAGCACAAAGAACATCCCCTACAATGAGCAGTTCTTC	CASTKNIPYNEQFF
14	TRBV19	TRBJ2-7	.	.	TGTGCCAGTAGTTTAGCTAAGGGTAGCTACGAGCAGTACTTC	CASSLAKGSYEQYF
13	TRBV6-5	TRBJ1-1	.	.	TGTGCCAGCAGTTACGGATTGTCCACTGAAGCTTTCTTT	CASSYGLSTEAFF
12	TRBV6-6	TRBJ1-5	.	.	TGTGCCAGCAGCACTCAAAGTCAGCCCCAGCATTTT	CASSTQSQPQHF
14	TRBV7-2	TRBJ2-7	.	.	TGTGCCAGCAGCTCCACCCCGACTAGTAAGGAGCAGTACTTC	CASSSTPTSKEQYF
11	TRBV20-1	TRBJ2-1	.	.	TGCAGTGCCATGAAAGAATATGAGCAGTTCTTC	CSAMKEYEQFF
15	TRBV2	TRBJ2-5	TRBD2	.	TGTGCCAGCAGTGGGACTAGCGGGATCGGCGAGACCCAGTACTTC	CASSGTSGIGETQYF
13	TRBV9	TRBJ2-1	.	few	TGTGCCAGCAGCGTTAGCGGCTACAATGAGCAGTTCTTC	CASSVSGYNEQFF
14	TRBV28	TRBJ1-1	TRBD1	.	TGTGCCAGCAGTCCCTTTTATTCGACAGGGTTGGCTTTCTTT	CASSPFYSTGLAFF
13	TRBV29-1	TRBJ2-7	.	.	TGCAGCGTTTCCCGGGACGGAGCCTACGAGCAGTACTTC	CSVSRDGAYEQYF